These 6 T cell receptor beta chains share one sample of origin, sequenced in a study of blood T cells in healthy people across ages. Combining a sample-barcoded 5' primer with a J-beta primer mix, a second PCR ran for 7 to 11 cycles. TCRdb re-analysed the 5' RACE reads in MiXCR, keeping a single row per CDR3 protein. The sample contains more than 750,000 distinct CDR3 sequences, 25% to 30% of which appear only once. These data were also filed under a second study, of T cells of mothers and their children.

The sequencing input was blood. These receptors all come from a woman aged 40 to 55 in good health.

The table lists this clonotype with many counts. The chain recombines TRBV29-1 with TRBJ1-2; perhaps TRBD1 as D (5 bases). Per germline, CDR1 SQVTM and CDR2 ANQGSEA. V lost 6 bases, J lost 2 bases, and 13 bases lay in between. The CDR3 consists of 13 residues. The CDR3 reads CSVGQGSNYGYTF. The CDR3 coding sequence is TGCAGCGTCGGCCAGGGAAGCAACTATGGCTACACCTTC.

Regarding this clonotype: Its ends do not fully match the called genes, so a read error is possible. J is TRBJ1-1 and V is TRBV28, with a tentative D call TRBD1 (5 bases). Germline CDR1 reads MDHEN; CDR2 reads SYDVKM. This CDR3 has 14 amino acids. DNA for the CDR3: TGTGCCAGCAGTCTCCATCAGGGAAACACTAAAGCTTTCTTT. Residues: CASSLHQGNTKAFF.

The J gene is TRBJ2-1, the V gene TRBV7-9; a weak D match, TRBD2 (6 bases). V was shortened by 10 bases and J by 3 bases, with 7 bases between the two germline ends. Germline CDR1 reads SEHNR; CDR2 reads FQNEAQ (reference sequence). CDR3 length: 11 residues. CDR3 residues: CATDYYNEQFF. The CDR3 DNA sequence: TGTGCCACGGACTACTACAATGAGCAGTTCTTC.

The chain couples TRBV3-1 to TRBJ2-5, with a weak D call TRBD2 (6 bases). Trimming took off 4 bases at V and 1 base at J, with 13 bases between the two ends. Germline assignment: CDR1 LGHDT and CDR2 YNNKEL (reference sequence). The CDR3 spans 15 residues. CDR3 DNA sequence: TGTGCCAGCAGCCCCCGGGACTGGGGCCAAGAGACCCAGTACTTC. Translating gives CASSPRDWGQETQYF.

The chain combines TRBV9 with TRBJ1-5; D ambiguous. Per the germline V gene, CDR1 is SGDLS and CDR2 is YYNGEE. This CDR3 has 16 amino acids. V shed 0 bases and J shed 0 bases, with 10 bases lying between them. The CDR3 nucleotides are TGTGCCAGCAGCGTAGGGGCAGAGAATAGCAATCAGCCCCAGCATTTT. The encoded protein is CASSVGAENSNQPQHF. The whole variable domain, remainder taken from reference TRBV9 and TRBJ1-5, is DSGVTQTPKHLITATGQRVTLRCSPRSGDLSVYWYQQSLDQGLQFLIQYYNGEERAKGNILERFSAQQFPDLHSELNLSSLELGDSALYFCASSVGAENSNQPQHFGDGTRLSIL.

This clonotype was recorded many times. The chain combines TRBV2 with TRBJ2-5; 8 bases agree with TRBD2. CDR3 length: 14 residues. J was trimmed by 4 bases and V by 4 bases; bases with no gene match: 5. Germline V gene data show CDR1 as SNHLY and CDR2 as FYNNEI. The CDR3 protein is CASSGSSGAETQYF. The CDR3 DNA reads TGTGCCAGCAGTGGGAGTAGCGGGGCAGAGACCCAGTACTTC.